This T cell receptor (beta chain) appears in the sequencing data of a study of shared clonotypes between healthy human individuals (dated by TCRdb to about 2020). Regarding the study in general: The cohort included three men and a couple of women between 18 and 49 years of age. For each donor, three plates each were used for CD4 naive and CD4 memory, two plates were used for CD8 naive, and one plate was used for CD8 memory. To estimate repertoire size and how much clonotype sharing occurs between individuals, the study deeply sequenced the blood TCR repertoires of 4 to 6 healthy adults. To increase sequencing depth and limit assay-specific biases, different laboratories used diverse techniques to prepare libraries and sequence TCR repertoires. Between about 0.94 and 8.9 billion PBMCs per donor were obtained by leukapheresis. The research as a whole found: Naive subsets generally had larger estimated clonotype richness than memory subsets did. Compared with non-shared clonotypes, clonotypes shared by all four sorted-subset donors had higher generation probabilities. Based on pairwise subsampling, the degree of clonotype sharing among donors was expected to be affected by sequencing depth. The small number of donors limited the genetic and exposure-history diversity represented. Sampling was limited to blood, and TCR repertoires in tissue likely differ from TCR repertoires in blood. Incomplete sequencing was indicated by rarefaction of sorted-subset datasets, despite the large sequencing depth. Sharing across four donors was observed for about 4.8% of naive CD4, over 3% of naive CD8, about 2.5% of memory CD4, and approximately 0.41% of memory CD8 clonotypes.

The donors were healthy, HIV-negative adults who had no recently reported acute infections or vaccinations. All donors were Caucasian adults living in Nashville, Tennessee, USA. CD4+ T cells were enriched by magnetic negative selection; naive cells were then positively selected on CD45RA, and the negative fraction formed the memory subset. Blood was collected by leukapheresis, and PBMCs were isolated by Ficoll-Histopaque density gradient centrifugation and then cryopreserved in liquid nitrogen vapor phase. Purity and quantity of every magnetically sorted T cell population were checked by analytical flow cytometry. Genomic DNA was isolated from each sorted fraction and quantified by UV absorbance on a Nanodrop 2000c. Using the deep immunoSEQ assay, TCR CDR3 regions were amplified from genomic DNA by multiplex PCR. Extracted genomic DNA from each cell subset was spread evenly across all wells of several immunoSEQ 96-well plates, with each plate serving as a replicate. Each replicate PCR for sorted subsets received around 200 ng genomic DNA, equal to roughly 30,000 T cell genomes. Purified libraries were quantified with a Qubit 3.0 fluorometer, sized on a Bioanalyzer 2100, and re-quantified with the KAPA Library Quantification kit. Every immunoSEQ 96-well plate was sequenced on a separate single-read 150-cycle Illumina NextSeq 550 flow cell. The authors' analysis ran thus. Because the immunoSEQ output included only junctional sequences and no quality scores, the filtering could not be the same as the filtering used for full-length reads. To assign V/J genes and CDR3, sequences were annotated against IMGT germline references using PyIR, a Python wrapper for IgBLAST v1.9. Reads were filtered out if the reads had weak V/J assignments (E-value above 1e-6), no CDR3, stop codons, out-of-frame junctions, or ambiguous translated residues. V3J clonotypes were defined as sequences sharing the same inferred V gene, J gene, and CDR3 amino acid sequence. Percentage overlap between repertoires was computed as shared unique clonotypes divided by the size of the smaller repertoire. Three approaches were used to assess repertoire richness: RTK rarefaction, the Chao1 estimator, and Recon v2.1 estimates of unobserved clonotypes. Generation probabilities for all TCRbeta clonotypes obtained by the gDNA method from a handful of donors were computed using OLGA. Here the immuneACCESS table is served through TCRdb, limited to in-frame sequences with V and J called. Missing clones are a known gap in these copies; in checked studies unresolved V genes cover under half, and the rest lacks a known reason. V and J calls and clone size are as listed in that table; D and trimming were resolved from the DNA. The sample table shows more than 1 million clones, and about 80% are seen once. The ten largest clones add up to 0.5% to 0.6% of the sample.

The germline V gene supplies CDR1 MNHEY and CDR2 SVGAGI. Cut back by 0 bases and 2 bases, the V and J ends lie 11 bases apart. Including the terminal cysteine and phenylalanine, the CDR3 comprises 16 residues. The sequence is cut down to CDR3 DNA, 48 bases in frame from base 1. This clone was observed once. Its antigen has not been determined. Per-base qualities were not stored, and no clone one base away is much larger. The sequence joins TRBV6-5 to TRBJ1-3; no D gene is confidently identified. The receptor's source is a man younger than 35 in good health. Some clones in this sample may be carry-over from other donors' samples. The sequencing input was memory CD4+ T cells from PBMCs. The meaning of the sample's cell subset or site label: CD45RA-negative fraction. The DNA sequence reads TGTGCCAGCAGTTACTCGGCGCAGGTTGCTGGAAACACCATATATTTT. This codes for CASSYSAQVAGNTIYF.